This T cell receptor beta chain appears in the sequencing data of a study of cytomegalovirus exposure and HLA in healthy donors. 60 Vbeta and 13 Jbeta primers were used in PCR. The data were produced by immunoSEQ multiplex PCR, yet TCRdb's version contains in-frame clones alone and is incomplete. The sample gives some 130,000 clones, roughly 70% of which show up once; around 2.9% is in the top ten. Study findings and constraints: More clonal expansion characterized HLA-associated TCR beta chains than equally common others in a later analysis. Later analysis identified around 15,000 TCR beta sequences associated with HLA alleles, using a false discovery rate threshold of 0.05.

The CDR3 sequence is 16 residues long. Germline V gene data show CDR1 as MRHNA and CDR2 as SNTAGT. Trimming removed 3 bases from V and 2 bases from J, with 14 bases in between. Comments on this clone: The antigen is unknown.

Specimen: PBMCs. The chain is built from TRBV6-4 and TRBJ1-5; tentative D call: TRBD1 (6 bases). The receptor comes from a man aged 25-45 years in good health and CMV-seronegative. CDR3 in DNA: TGTGCCAGCAGTGAGGACAGTTCGATCGGCAATCAGCCCCAGCATTTT. Protein sequence: CASSEDSSIGNQPQHF.